This TCR beta chain came from a study of CD39 and CD103 CD8 tumor-infiltrating T cells (dated by TCRdb to between 2018 and 2020). For the wider study: The repertoire comparisons shown came from four patients: one with an HPV-positive HNSCC, one with an HPV-negative HNSCC, one with ovarian cancer and one with melanoma. Deep sequencing of TCRbeta CDR3 was used to compare the repertoires of CD8 TIL subsets, defined by CD103 and CD39, with those of peripheral memory CD8 T cells. General conclusions and limits of the study: Compared with DN and SP CD8 TILs and with blood memory CD8 T cells, DP CD8 TILs appeared more oligoclonal, with the top 30 clonotypes covering roughly 55-90%. Clonotypes from DP TILs were seldom detected in blood or uninvolved lymph node, while clonotypes from DN TILs overlapped to a large extent with peripheral memory CD8 repertoires.

For CDR1 and CDR2, the germline V gene (reference sequence) lists SEHNR and FQNEAQ. CDR3 length: 16 amino acids, cysteine to phenylalanine. Only the CDR3 DNA stays, 48 bases, in frame from base 1. V and J are trimmed by 1 base and 5 bases, and the gene matches miss 9 bases of the junction. At the time of sample collection the patients were not on therapy, although prior treatments varied from chemotherapy, radiotherapy, surgery and immunotherapy to no treatment. After thawing, cells were enriched for T lymphocytes using a negative-selection kit, with EpCAM beads added for tumor-infiltrating lymphocytes. Memory CD8 T cells were sorted as CD8+CD4-CD45RA- cells irrespective of CCR7 expression. Peripheral blood mononuclear cells were isolated by Ficoll-Paque PLUS gradient and cryopreserved before analysis. Populations were sorted to approximately 99% purity on a FACSAria II, and cell pellets were frozen for TCR sequencing without culture.

Genomic DNA was extracted with the DNeasy Blood and Tissue Kit from approximately 10,000 to 100,000 sorted cells per subset. TCRbeta V-J or V-D-J regions were sequenced and mapped by the immunoSEQ service, with coverage above 10x per sample. The published analysis was carried out like this. Only productive rearrangements exported from the immunoSEQ Analyzer platform were analyzed, with clonality assessed on the 500 most abundant clones. The Morisita-Horn similarity index and the Jaccard index were used to quantify repertoire overlap between populations. Morisita-Horn similarity between CD8 T-cell subset TCR repertoires was measured in over 5 cancer patients. In its TCRdb copy, this immuneACCESS table keeps in-frame sequences only and misses some clones. Where compared with another copy, unresolved V genes explain less than half of these, and the others have no known cause. V, J and clone size derive from that table, while D and trimming were established from the DNA sequence. This sample comprises thousands of clones, over 60% of them detected only once. Of the sample, more than 55% is held by the ten largest clones.

This clone has just one count. Its antigen is currently not known. No much larger clonotype is one base removed from it; base qualities were not supplied. In this chain, TRBV7-9 is recombined with TRBJ2-5, with 8 bases aligning to TRBD1. The specimen was CD8+ T cells sorted from blood. Sample cell subset or site, as interpreted from the label and publication: total memory CD8 T cells (CD45RA-CCR7+/-) from blood or uninvolved lymph node. The TCR originated in a human donor with head and neck squamous cell carcinoma. The DNA sequence follows: TGTGCCAGCAGCTTAGTTTCACCGACAGGGGTTGAGACCCAGTACTTC. Its product reads: CASSLVSPTGVETQYF.